This entry concerns a single TCR beta chain. Its antigen has not been determined. The sample holds no much larger clone one base away, and base qualities are not on file. The source of the sample is a study of blood T cell repertoires in COVID-19 (dated by TCRdb to the early 2020s). Study-wide context: Samples covering the acute and convalescent phases of COVID-19 were provided by collaborators in the United States, Italy and Spain. Where available, HLA class I and class II types were obtained from metadata supplied by the sample provider rather than from assay-based typing. Sample metadata almost always included a de-identified subject ID, COVID-19 status, age in years and sex. Deeply sampled blood TCRbeta repertoires from subjects exposed to, actively infected with, or recovered from COVID-19 were included in the dataset. The prospective study material was composed of cDNA or gDNA derived from T cells, B-cell-depleted T cells, or PBMCs. The samples were drawn from two sources: the first 160 participants of the ongoing ImmuneRACE study, and 1,200 or so subjects contributed by 6 global collaborators. The repertoires were released in a freely available public database meant as a resource for research on the immune response to SARS-CoV-2.

Study-level results and caveats: The quantity of clinical and demographic metadata differed by source and by participant and was supplied without curation.

Collaborating institutions collected whole blood in K2EDTA tubes following their own protocols. Collaborator samples were shipped for TCRbeta analysis as frozen whole blood, isolated PBMCs, or DNA extracted from either sample type. The immunoSEQ Assay, a bias-controlled multiplex PCR, was used to amplify TCRbeta CDR3 regions from genomic DNA. Under the source paper's analysis protocol: Within the assay, amplification of reference gene primers was used to estimate how many nucleated cells each sample contained. To quantify the absolute abundance of each unique TCRbeta CDR3 rearrangement, sequence reads were collapsed and filtered. Productive Simpson clonality was computed per sample as the square root of Simpson's diversity index over productive rearrangements. In TCRdb, the immuneACCESS table is reduced to in-frame sequences with V and J assigned. These tables do not hold every clone; where another copy was compared, an unresolved V gene accounts for under half, and the others remain unexplained. Clonal size and the V and J genes are those of that table, whereas D and trimming came from the DNA. A total of about 200,000 clones appear in this sample, approximately 82% of them only once. Of the sample, about 9.7% falls within the top ten clones.

Measured from the cysteine to the phenylalanine, the CDR3 is 16 residues long. Just CDR3 DNA is preserved here, 48 bases in frame from base 1. V loses 4 bases, J loses 2 bases, and the germline ends lie 15 bases apart. The CDR1 and CDR2 encoded by the germline V gene are ENHRY and SYGVKD. The source material was peripheral blood. This chain is built from TRBV10-3 and TRBJ2-1; 6 matching bases give a weak D call of TRBD2. The receptor was derived from a man in his fifties with active or convalescent COVID-19. The CDR3 here reads CAISGGRGGAYNEQFF. The DNA sequence is as follows: TGTGCCATCAGTGGGGGCCGCGGCGGGGCCTACAATGAGCAGTTCTTC.